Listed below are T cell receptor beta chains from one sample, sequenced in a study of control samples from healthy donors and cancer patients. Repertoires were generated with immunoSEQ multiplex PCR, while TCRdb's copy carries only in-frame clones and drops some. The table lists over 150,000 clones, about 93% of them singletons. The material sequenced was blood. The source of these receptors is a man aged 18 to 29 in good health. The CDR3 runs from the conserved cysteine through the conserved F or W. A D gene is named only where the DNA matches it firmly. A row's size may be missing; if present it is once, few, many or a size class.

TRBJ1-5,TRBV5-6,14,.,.,TGTGCCAGCACCGACAGTCGAAGTTATCAGCCCCAGCATTTT,CASTDSRSYQPQHF
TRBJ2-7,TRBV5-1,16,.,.,TGCGCCAGCAGCTTGGAACCTCCGGATACCTCCTACGAGCAGTACTTC,CASSLEPPDTSYEQYF
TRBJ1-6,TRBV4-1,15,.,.,TGCGCCAGCAGCCAGCTTAGGACCGCGCATTCACCCCTCCACTTT,CASSQLRTAHSPLHF
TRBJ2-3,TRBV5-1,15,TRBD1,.,TGCGCCAGCAGCCCAGGACAGGCGGGCGCAGATACGCAGTATTTT,CASSPGQAGADTQYF
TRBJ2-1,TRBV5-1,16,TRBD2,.,TGCGCCAGCAGCTTGGAATTGGCTAGCGGGGGGGATGAGCAGTTCTTC,CASSLELASGGDEQFF
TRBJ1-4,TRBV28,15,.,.,TGTGCCAGCAGTTTGGGCCCCAGGATTAGGGAAAAACTGTTTTTT,CASSLGPRIREKLFF
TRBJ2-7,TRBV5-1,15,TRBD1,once,TGCGCCAGCAGCCCCGGACAGGGAATTTTATACGAGCAGTACTTC,CASSPGQGILYEQYF
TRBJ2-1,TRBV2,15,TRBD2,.,TGTGCCAGCAGCCAAGCGGGGGGGGCCTACAATGAGCAGTTCTTC,CASSQAGGAYNEQFF
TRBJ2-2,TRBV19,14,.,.,TGTGCCAGTAGTTCCCGTTGGAACACCGGGGAGCTGTTTTTT,CASSSRWNTGELFF
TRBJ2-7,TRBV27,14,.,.,.,CASSPSILIYEQYF
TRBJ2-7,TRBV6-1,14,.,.,TGTGCCAGCAGTGAGAAATTACAGGCCTACGAGCAGTACTTC,CASSEKLQAYEQYF
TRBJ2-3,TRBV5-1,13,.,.,TGCGCCAGCAGCTTGATCCGAGCAGATACGCAGTATTTT,CASSLIRADTQYF
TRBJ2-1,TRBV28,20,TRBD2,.,TGTGCCAGCAGTTTATGGTGGGTAGCGGGGGGGCCCCGGTCCTACAATGAGCAGTTCTTC,CASSLWWVAGGPRSYNEQFF
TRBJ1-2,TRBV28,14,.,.,TGTGCCAGCTGGGGTGGGACAAGGCCCTATGGCTACACCTTC,CASWGGTRPYGYTF
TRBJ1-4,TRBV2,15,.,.,TGTGCCAGCAGTGACACCCCGTCCTCCGGGGAAAAACTGTTTTTT,CASSDTPSSGEKLFF
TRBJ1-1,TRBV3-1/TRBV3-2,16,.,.,TGTGCCAGCAGCCAAGATCTTAGCACTATGAGGGCTGAAGCTTTCTTT,CASSQDLSTMRAEAFF
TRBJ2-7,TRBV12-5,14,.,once,TGTGCTAGTGGTTTGGTTGGGGCTTCCTACGAGCAGTACTTC,CASGLVGASYEQYF
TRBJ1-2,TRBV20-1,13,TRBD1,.,TGCAGTGCTAGTCTTTCGTGGACAGGCGTAAACACCTTC,CSASLSWTGVNTF
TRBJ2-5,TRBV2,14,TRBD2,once,TGTGCCAGCAGTAAGAGCGGGGGGGTGAAGACCCAGTACTTC,CASSKSGGVKTQYF
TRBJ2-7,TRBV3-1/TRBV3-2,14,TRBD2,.,TGTGCCAGCAGCCTCCGGACTAGCGGGGACGAGCAGTACTTC,CASSLRTSGDEQYF
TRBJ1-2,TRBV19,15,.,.,TGTGCCAGTAGTATGAATGGAAGAGACAACTATGGCTACACCTTC,CASSMNGRDNYGYTF
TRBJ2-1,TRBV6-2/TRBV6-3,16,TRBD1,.,TGTGCCAGCAGTGATTCGCTAAGGACAGGCTACAATGAGCAGTTCTTC,CASSDSLRTGYNEQFF
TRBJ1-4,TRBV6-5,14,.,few,TGTGCCAGCAGGCCCCCTGGCAGGAGTGAAAAACTGTTTTTT,CASRPPGRSEKLFF